This TCR beta chain was recorded in a study of PD-1 blockade in classical Hodgkin lymphoma. Germline assignment: CDR1 MNHEY and CDR2 SMNVEV (reference sequence). Deletions cut 5 bases from V and 1 base from J, with 8 bases between. The CDR3 runs 14 residues. There was relapse after autologous stem cell transplantation in every patient, and there was variation in brentuximab vedotin exposure. Reported best responses ranged across complete response, partial response or progressive disease. This table comes from immunoSEQ multiplex PCR, and its TCRdb copy is limited to in-frame clones, with some not included. The sample includes fewer than 100,000 clones, over 85% of them seen just once.

Sample: peripheral blood mononuclear cells (PBMCs), taken at baseline. The V gene is TRBV27, the J gene TRBJ2-2, with D uncertain. This receptor was taken from a human donor with classical Hodgkin lymphoma. CDR3 in DNA: TGTGCCAGCAGTCATTCGGGGAACACCGGGGAGCTGTTTTTT. This gives the protein CASSHSGNTGELFF.